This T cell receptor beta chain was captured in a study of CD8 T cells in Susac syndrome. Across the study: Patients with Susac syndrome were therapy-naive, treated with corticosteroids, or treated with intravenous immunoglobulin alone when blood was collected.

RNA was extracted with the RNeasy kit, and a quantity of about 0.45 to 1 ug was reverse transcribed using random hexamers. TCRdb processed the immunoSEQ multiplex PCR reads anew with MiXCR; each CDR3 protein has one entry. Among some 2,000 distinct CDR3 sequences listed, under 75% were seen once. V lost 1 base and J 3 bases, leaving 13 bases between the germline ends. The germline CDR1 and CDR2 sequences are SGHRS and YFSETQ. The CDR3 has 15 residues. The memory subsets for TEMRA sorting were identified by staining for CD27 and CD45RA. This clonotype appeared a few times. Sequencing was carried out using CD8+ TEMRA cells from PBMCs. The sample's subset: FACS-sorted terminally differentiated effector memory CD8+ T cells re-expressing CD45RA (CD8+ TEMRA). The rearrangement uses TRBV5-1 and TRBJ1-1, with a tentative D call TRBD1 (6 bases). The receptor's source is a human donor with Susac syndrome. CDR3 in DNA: TGCGCCAGCAGCTTGAGAAGGGGGGCCCACACTGAAGCTTTCTTT. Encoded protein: CASSLRRGAHTEAFF.